A selection of T cell receptor beta chains follows, all from one sample in a study of monozygotic twins with inflammatory bowel disease. TCRdb re-analyzed the 5' RACE reads; it lists each CDR3 protein once, without DNA. In total, the table holds 310,000 or so distinct CDR3 sequences. Material: blood. Source of these receptors: a human donor with ulcerative colitis or Crohn's disease, or a healthy co-twin of an affected twin (not recorded which). Both conserved end residues are part of each CDR3.

j_gene,v_gene,CDR3aa
TRBJ1-5,TRBV10-3,CATGGYSNQPQHF
TRBJ1-5,TRBV27,CASSQYRDTRPQHF
TRBJ2-7,TRBV4-1,CASSQVNGPYYEQYF
TRBJ2-5,TRBV7-6,CASSLHLGQETQYF
TRBJ1-2,TRBV28,CASSLTGRIYGYTF
TRBJ2-3,TRBV7-2,CASSSIDTQYF
TRBJ2-2,TRBV5-1,CASSLAPNAGIEAGELFF
TRBJ2-3,TRBV3-1,CASSQESGGGLADTDTQYF
TRBJ2-1,TRBV9,CASGRAHNEQFF
TRBJ2-7,TRBV12-3/TRBV12-4,CASSLTVVHEQYF
TRBJ2-1,TRBV5-6,CASSLDGPTSYNEQFF
TRBJ1-2,TRBV6-5,CASSRGGGEGGYTF
TRBJ2-5,TRBV5-4,CASSLPGLRETQYF
TRBJ2-3,TRBV11-2,CASSLEPGTQYF
TRBJ1-2,TRBV7-8,CASSMTPGQGLIGYTF
TRBJ1-1,TRBV6-5,CASTTSARVEAFF
TRBJ2-1,TRBV15,CATQVTLFNEQFF
TRBJ1-1,TRBV4-1,CASGLKMNTEAFF
TRBJ1-2,TRBV2,CASSGYPGQGASGYTF
TRBJ2-1,TRBV4-2,CASSREVGSGTYNEQFF
TRBJ2-7,TRBV28,CASSSAVFGRENSGYEQYF
TRBJ1-5,TRBV7-8,CASSPPRDTANQPQHF
TRBJ2-2,TRBV4-1,CASSQVREEELFF
TRBJ2-7,TRBV12-3/TRBV12-4,CASSFFSGLGRSEQYF
TRBJ2-4,TRBV7-2,CASSLAAGVAKNIQYF
TRBJ2-3,TRBV27,CASSPREGDTQYF
TRBJ1-2,TRBV7-9,CASSLVLGDYGYTF
TRBJ1-2,TRBV5-6,CASSLEGVNGYTF
TRBJ1-1,TRBV5-4,CASSQTILNTEAFF
TRBJ1-5,TRBV6-2/TRBV6-3,CASSYAPRGRNQPQHF
TRBJ2-3,TRBV4-3,CASSPRLAGAQSLSDTQYF
TRBJ2-3,TRBV14,CASSQDRGTASTDTQYF
TRBJ1-1,TRBV7-8,CASSIGTAISHTEAFF
TRBJ2-5,TRBV28,CASSKTGIRETQYF
TRBJ2-3,TRBV2,CASKGFVGPSTDTQYF
TRBJ2-1,TRBV4-3,CASSQDEYNEQFF
TRBJ2-1,TRBV21-1,CASSKGQIRYNEQFF
TRBJ2-1,TRBV20-1,CSARDLAGAYNEQFF
TRBJ1-3,TRBV10-3,CATTRIETGNTIYF
TRBJ2-2,TRBV10-2,CASRETSGGHTGELFF
TRBJ2-3,TRBV29-1,CSVEESSGRYTDTQYF
TRBJ2-1,TRBV4-3,CASSRDWGGGNEQFF
TRBJ2-1,TRBV28,CASSSTSGTLHEQFF
TRBJ2-7,TRBV20-1,CSARVVTDEQYF
TRBJ2-1,TRBV20-1,CSAPGGLTYNEQFF
TRBJ2-7,TRBV10-3,CAITKGQGSYEQYF
TRBJ1-6,TRBV5-4,CASSLSQGGSPLHF
TRBJ2-2,TRBV7-2,CASRRGTSPGELFF
TRBJ2-7,TRBV2,CASMSDRAYEQYF
TRBJ2-6,TRBV30,CAWKLAGANVLTF
TRBJ1-1,TRBV5-1,CASSLNPDKEAFF
TRBJ2-1,TRBV19,CASSGTSGRHEQFF
TRBJ1-1,TRBV4-3,CASSQDRGRTEAFF
TRBJ1-6,TRBV20-1,CSAEREMGSPLHF
TRBJ1-6,TRBV5-1,CASSSSGPYNSPLHF
TRBJ2-5,TRBV5-6,CASSLMGVETQYF
TRBJ2-1,TRBV7-6,CASSPTPRTYNEQFF